The 15 T cell receptor beta chains reported below all come from one sample, sequenced in a study of T cells after yellow fever vaccination. One entry per CDR3 protein, called by TCRdb with MiXCR from the 5' RACE reads. Here the sample spans more than 300,000 distinct CDR3 sequences, over 3.5% being singletons. This material consisted of PBMCs, taken 15 days after the yellow fever booster vaccination. These receptors were obtained from a man aged 18 to 30 who received the YFV17D yellow fever vaccine.

At least ten counts were recorded for this clonotype. The chain carries TRBV10-2 and TRBJ1-1; a possible D gene is TRBD1 (6 bases). The length of the CDR3 is 12 residues. Germline V lookup: CDR1 WSHSY, CDR2 SAAADI. The V end lost 3 bases, the J end lost 7 bases, and 9 bases lay between the germline ends. The CDR3 protein is CASSDLQGEAFF. The DNA of the CDR3 is TGCGCCAGCAGTGACCTACAGGGTGAAGCTTTCTTT.

The table lists this clonotype with many counts. The rearrangement links TRBV6-5 to TRBJ1-4, with 7 positions matching TRBD1. The junction had 12 bases not matched to a gene; V was cut back by 6 bases and J by 5 bases. The germline CDR1 and CDR2 sequences are MNHEY and SVGAGI. This CDR3 has 16 residues. The chain's CDR3 is CASRLTGRGGNEKLFF. In DNA form, the CDR3 reads TGTGCCAGCAGACTGACAGGGAGGGGGGGGAATGAAAAACTGTTTTTT.

The chain couples TRBV7-2 to TRBJ1-1, with D perhaps TRBD1 (6 bases). Germline V CDR1 and CDR2: SGHTA, FQGNSA. This CDR3 has 15 amino acids. V was clipped by 3 bases and J by 7 bases, with 18 bases between them. CDR3 residues: CASSLHRVGLSEAFF. Written as DNA, the CDR3 is TGTGCCAGCAGCTTGCACAGGGTAGGCCTAAGTGAAGCTTTCTTT.

This clonotype was observed many times. J is TRBJ1-2 and V is TRBV18; TRBD1 matches 9 bases. There are 16 residues in the CDR3. Germline CDR1 is KGHSH and CDR2 is LQKENI. J lost 7 bases, V lost 3 bases, and 12 bases had no gene match. Written as DNA, the CDR3 is TGTGCCAGCTCACCTACAACATCTGGACAGGGGTCTGGCTACACCTTC. This encodes CASSPTTSGQGSGYTF.

Ten or more counts support this clonotype. The CDR3 DNA reads as TGCGCCAGCAGCCTTCTCGAGGGGGGCCTTGGGGCCAACGTCCTGACTTTC. Translation gives CASSLLEGGLGANVLTF. The rearrangement joins TRBV4-1 to TRBJ2-6; D may match TRBD1 or TRBD2 (6 bases each). The CDR3 length is 17 residues. Germline assignment: CDR1 MGHRA and CDR2 YSYEKL. The V gene lost 4 bases and the J gene lost 3 bases, with 16 bases spanning the gap.

This clonotype was found many times. This chain uses TRBV7-2 with TRBJ2-7; 7 bases agree with TRBD1. The V gene end was trimmed by 4 bases and the J gene end by 1 base; junction bases not matched to a gene: 7. Germline V lookup: CDR1 SGHTA, CDR2 FQGNSA. The CDR3 is made up of 15 amino acids. CDR3 nucleotide sequence: TGTGCCAGCAGCTCCCAGGGGGAAGGATCCTACGAGCAGTACTTC. Its translation: CASSSQGEGSYEQYF.

The rearrangement joins TRBV4-1 to TRBJ2-1, with 11 bases aligning to TRBD2. The CDR3 loop spans 15 amino acids. Germline trimming cut 4 bases from V and 10 bases from J; bases unmatched to any gene: 9. Germline values: CDR1 MGHRA, CDR2 YSYEKL. The CDR3 loop is CASSPTSGVRREQFF. The DNA of the CDR3 is TGCGCCAGCAGCCCGACTAGCGGGGTGCGGCGGGAGCAGTTCTTC.

This clonotype was seen only a few times. The rearrangement links TRBV20-1 to TRBJ2-5; 7 bases agree with TRBD1. The V segment lost 8 bases and the J segment 5 bases; nucleotides outside the gene matches: 8. Germline-derived CDR1 and CDR2 are DFQATT and SNEGSKA (reference sequence). The CDR3 runs to 12 residues. The CDR3 protein is CSQQGWTETQYF. The CDR3 coding sequence is TGCAGTCAACAGGGGTGGACCGAGACCCAGTACTTC.

The rearrangement joins TRBV15 to TRBJ1-2, with D perhaps matching TRBD1 (5 bases). Germline V lookup: CDR1 LNHNV, CDR2 YYDKDF (reference sequence). V gave up 2 bases and J gave up 8 bases, with 9 bases separating them. The CDR3 loop spans 12 amino acids. The DNA of the CDR3 is TGTGCCACCAGCAGACTTGGGGACGGCTACACCTTC. Protein sequence: CATSRLGDGYTF.

The CDR3 nucleotides are TGTGCCTGGTGTTTCGGGGGGGCGTACAATGAGCAGTTCTTC. Its protein is CAWCFGGAYNEQFF. The J gene is TRBJ2-1, the V gene TRBV30, with 8 positions matching TRBD2. Germline V gene sequence: CDR1 GTSNPN, CDR2 SVGIG (reference sequence). The CDR3 totals 14 residues. Trimming at V came to 5 bases and at J to 4 bases, leaving 7 bases not matched to a gene.

The rearrangement uses TRBV7-2 and TRBJ2-7, with D maybe TRBD2 (5 bases). This CDR3 has 15 amino acids. Germline CDR1 and CDR2: SGHTA and FQGNSA. The V gene lost 2 bases and the J gene lost 0 bases, with 11 bases spanning the gap. The CDR3 protein is CASSLRVGSSYEQYV. In DNA, the CDR3 is TGTGCCAGCAGCTTAAGGGTGGGGAGCTCCTACGAGCAGTACGTC.

This clonotype was detected many times. This chain uses TRBV7-2 with TRBJ1-4; 11 bases are shared with TRBD1. CDR1 and CDR2 from the germline V gene are SGHTA and FQGNSA. This CDR3 has 14 amino acids. V was clipped by 5 bases and J by 8 bases; unmatched bases: 4. DNA for the CDR3: TGTGCCAGCAGCGTGGGACAGGGGGGCGAAAAACTGTTTTTT. It is translated as CASSVGQGGEKLFF.

This clonotype was found a few times. This rearrangement joins TRBV19 to TRBJ1-5, with TRBD1 matching 8 bases. This CDR3 contains 16 residues. The germline CDR1 and CDR2 sequences are LNHDA and SQIVND (reference sequence). After removal of 9 bases from V and 2 bases from J, the junction contained 12 bases not matched to a gene. CDR3 residues: CASARQGRLGNQPQHF. For the CDR3, the DNA is TGTGCCAGCGCACGACAGGGGCGCTTGGGCAATCAGCCCCAGCATTTT.

This chain joins TRBV5-4 and TRBJ1-1; D might be TRBD1 (5 bases). V gave up 4 bases and J gave up 7 bases, with 23 bases separating them. The CDR3 runs 16 residues. Germline lookup yields CDR1 SGHNT and CDR2 YYREEE (reference sequence). The CDR3 sequence: CASSLLGRQGKGEAFF. DNA of the CDR3: TGTGCCAGCAGCCTGTTGGGTCGGCAGGGAAAAGGTGAAGCTTTCTTT.

The J gene is TRBJ2-5, the V gene TRBV15, with D possibly TRBD2 on 5 matching bases. Deletions cut 0 bases from V and 5 bases from J, with 13 bases between. This CDR3 has 15 residues. CDR1 is LNHNV, CDR2 YYDKDF, per germline (reference sequence). The DNA of the CDR3 is TGTGCCACCAGCAGAGATTATTCGGGGAGCGAGACCCAGTACTTC. Protein sequence: CATSRDYSGSETQYF.